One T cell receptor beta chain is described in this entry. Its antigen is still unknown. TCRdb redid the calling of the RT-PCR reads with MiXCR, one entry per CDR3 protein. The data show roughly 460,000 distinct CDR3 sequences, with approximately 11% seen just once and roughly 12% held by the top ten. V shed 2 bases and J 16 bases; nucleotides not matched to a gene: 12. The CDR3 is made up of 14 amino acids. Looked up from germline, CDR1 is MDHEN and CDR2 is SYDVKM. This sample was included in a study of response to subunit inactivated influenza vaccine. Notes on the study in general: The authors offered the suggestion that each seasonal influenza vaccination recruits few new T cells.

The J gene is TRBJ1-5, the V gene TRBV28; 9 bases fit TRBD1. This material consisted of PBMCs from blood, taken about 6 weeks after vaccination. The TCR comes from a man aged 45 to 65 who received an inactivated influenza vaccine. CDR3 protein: CASSLVRAGTGIHF. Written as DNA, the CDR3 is TGTGCCAGCAGTTTAGTGCGGGCAGGGACAGGGATTCATTTT.